The T cell receptor beta chain described here comes from a study of blood T cell repertoires in COVID-19. In the study overall: From the United States, Italy and Spain came samples of acute and convalescent COVID-19. PBMCs, B-cell-depleted T cells, or T cells were the source of the cDNA or gDNA that made up the material.

This CDR3 is built from 14 residues. Unmatched junction bases numbered 4, after V lost 0 bases and J lost 6 bases. Germline-derived CDR1 and CDR2 are MGHRA and YSYEKL. Original processing notes: Amplification of reference gene primers provided the estimated nucleated cell counts. The repertoire was sequenced with immunoSEQ multiplex PCR; TCRdb's copy has only in-frame clones and lacks some. The DNA gave D and trimming, while V, J and clone size come from that table. Here the sample spans 130,000 to 150,000 clones, 84% being singletons. The source material was peripheral blood. The sequence was obtained from a human donor in a cohort sampled during active COVID-19. V usage is TRBV4-1 and J usage is TRBJ2-5; TRBD2 matches at 7 bases. The CDR3, as DNA: TGCGCCAGCAGCCAAGATTGGACTAGGAAGACCCAGTACTTC. Its translation: CASSQDWTRKTQYF.